A single sample gave rise to the 15 T cell receptor beta chains below, sequenced in a study of blood T cell repertoires in COVID-19. Assay used: immunoSEQ multiplex PCR; TCRdb lists only in-frame clones, some missing. The sample holds 35,000 to 40,000 clones, around 84% seen once. What was sequenced was peripheral blood. These receptors originate from a man over 45 with active or convalescent COVID-19.

In DNA form, the CDR3 reads TGTGCCAGCTCACCCCTATCCCGGGACATAAACTACGAGCAGTACTTC. It encodes CASSPLSRDINYEQYF. The rearrangement uses TRBV18 and TRBJ2-7; the D gene is possibly TRBD1 (6 bases). CDR3 length: 16 residues. Trimming pared 3 bases from V and 3 bases from J, leaving 18 bases between. Germline V CDR1 and CDR2: KGHSH, LQKENI.

The chain carries TRBV30 and TRBJ2-7, with D possibly being TRBD2 (5 bases). Trimming shortened V by 0 bases and J by 3 bases, and 6 bases separated the two germline ends. Germline lookup yields CDR1 GTSNPN and CDR2 SVGIG (reference sequence). The CDR3 is 12 residues long. The CDR3 DNA reads TGTGCCTGGAGTGTACTAGGCTACGAGCAGTACTTC. This translates into CAWSVLGYEQYF.

The chain couples TRBV10-2 to TRBJ2-4; TRBD2 aligns across 8 bases. CDR1 is WSHSY, CDR2 SAAADI, per germline. Trimming took 4 bases from V and 1 from J; bases not matched to a gene: 9. The CDR3 has 17 amino acids. The CDR3 is CASSGGEGTRAKNIQYF. Here the CDR3 DNA reads TGCGCCAGCAGTGGGGGTGAAGGGACTAGGGCCAAAAACATTCAGTACTTC.

V gene TRBV7-2 combines with J gene TRBJ1-2, with TRBD1 matching over 10 bases. V lost 7 bases and J lost 2; bases outside the gene matches: 4. Germline assignment: CDR1 SGHTA and CDR2 FQGNSA. The CDR3 contains 14 residues. CDR3 region: CASNPTGGNYGYTF. In DNA form, the CDR3 reads TGTGCCAGCAACCCGACAGGGGGCAACTATGGCTACACCTTC.

The chain employs TRBV3-1 (or the pseudogene TRBV3-2) and TRBJ1-2; 8 nucleotides align to TRBD1. V trimming: 4 bases; J trimming: 8 bases; junction bases outside the gene matches: 9. CDR1 LGHDT and CDR2 YNNKEL come from the germline V gene (reference sequence). The CDR3 is 14 amino acids. The CDR3 DNA sequence: TGTGCCAGCAGCCCTTGGACAGGGAAAATGGGCTACACCTTC. The encoded protein is CASSPWTGKMGYTF.

The V gene is TRBV19, the J gene TRBJ2-2; tentatively, D is TRBD2 (6 bases). Trimming removed 7 bases at V and 7 bases at J, with 16 bases between. Looked up from germline, CDR1 is LNHDA and CDR2 is SQIVND (reference sequence). This CDR3 comprises 14 residues. In nucleotides, the CDR3 is TGTGCCAGTACGTTACTAGCTCGGGGCGGGGAGCTGTTTTTT. Protein product: CASTLLARGGELFF.

V and J are TRBV5-1 and TRBJ2-7; TRBD1 is a possible D gene (5 bases). Trimming pared 1 base from V and 0 bases from J, leaving 8 bases between. Germline lookup yields CDR1 SGHRS and CDR2 YFSETQ. The CDR3 consists of 14 residues. The CDR3 sequence is CASSLNRNSYEQYF. The CDR3 DNA is TGCGCCAGCAGCTTGAACAGGAACTCCTACGAGCAGTACTTC.

The chain has TRBV15 and TRBJ2-1; 9 positions agree with TRBD1. Germline assignment: CDR1 LNHNV and CDR2 YYDKDF (reference sequence). This CDR3 comprises 16 residues. The J segment lost 3 bases and the V segment lost 0 bases, leaving 3 bases of the junction unmatched. The CDR3 region has the DNA TGTGCCACCAGCAGAGATCCGGGACAGGGCTACAATGAGCAGTTCTTC. Translated, it gives CATSRDPGQGYNEQFF.

The CDR3 sequence is CASRAGTGVYNEQFF. The CDR3 DNA is TGTGCCAGCAGAGCCGGGACAGGGGTCTACAATGAGCAGTTCTTC. V usage is TRBV6-1 and J usage is TRBJ2-1, with 10 bases matching TRBD1. Per germline, CDR1 MNHNS and CDR2 SASEGT. V trimming: 6 bases; J trimming: 3 bases; junction bases outside the gene matches: 5. This CDR3 is built from 15 residues.

The V gene is TRBV2, the J gene TRBJ1-5; D is unclear. The CDR3 length is 13 residues. Trimming stripped 6 bases from V and 4 bases from J, with 10 bases between. Germline lookup yields CDR1 SNHLY and CDR2 FYNNEI. The CDR3 nucleotides are TGTGCCAGCAGCGGAGGAGCGAATCAGCCCCAGCATTTT. Its protein is CASSGGANQPQHF. The full variable domain, with the rest looked up from reference TRBV2 and TRBJ1-5, is EPEVTQTPSHQVTQMGQEVILRCVPISNHLYFYWYRQILGQKVEFLVSFYNNEISEKSEIFDDQFSVERPDGSNFTLKIRSTKLEDSAMYFCASSGGANQPQHFGDGTRLSIL.

The chain has TRBV12-3 or TRBV12-4 and TRBJ2-1; no definite D call. V was clipped by 11 bases and J by 9 bases, with 14 bases between them. The CDR3 has 11 amino acids. DNA for the CDR3: TGTGCCGGTGCTAGAGGTAGTGAGCAGTTCTTC. Translation gives CAGARGSEQFF.

This rearrangement joins TRBV6-6 to TRBJ2-3, with 12 bases fitting TRBD2. The CDR3 contains 18 residues. In germline, CDR1 is MNHNY, CDR2 SVGAGI (reference sequence). The V and J ends lost 5 bases and 2 bases, in that order; junction bases with no gene match: 11. The CDR3 DNA follows: TGTGCCAGCAGTCGAAAGGGTGCTAGCGGGGGGGACACAGATACGCAGTATTTT. Its translation is CASSRKGASGGDTDTQYF.

The J gene is TRBJ2-5, the V gene TRBV20-1; D unclear. Germline assignment: CDR1 DFQATT and CDR2 SNEGSKA (reference sequence). CDR3 size: 9 residues. Trimming removed 6 bases from V and 7 bases from J, with 6 bases in between. CDR3 region: CSAPWTQYF. As DNA, the CDR3 is TGCAGTGCCCCCTGGACCCAGTACTTC.

This chain links TRBV25-1 with TRBJ2-2; 9 bases are a match to TRBD1. Trimming cost V 5 bases and J 2 bases; bases outside gene matches: 6. Per germline, CDR1 MGHDK and CDR2 SYGVNS. CDR3 length equals 16 residues. The CDR3 region is CASSLTDRGNTGELFF. The DNA of the CDR3 is TGTGCCAGCAGTTTAACGGACAGGGGTAACACCGGGGAGCTGTTTTTT.

The J gene is TRBJ1-2, the V gene TRBV5-6; D unresolved. Trimming left V 2 bases short and J 2 bases short, with 7 bases between. The CDR3 consists of 13 residues. Germline-derived CDR1 and CDR2 are SGHDT and YYEEEE. The CDR3 is CASSLTENYGYTF. The CDR3 DNA is TGTGCCAGCAGCTTAACAGAGAACTATGGCTACACCTTC. The full variable domain, in which reference TRBV5-6 and TRBJ1-2 provide the parts outside the CDR3, is DAGVTQSPTHLIKTRGQQVTLRCSPKSGHDTVSWYQQALGQGPQFIFQYYEEEERQRGNFPDRFSGHQFPNYSSELNVNALLLGDSALYLCASSLTENYGYTFGSGTRLTVV.